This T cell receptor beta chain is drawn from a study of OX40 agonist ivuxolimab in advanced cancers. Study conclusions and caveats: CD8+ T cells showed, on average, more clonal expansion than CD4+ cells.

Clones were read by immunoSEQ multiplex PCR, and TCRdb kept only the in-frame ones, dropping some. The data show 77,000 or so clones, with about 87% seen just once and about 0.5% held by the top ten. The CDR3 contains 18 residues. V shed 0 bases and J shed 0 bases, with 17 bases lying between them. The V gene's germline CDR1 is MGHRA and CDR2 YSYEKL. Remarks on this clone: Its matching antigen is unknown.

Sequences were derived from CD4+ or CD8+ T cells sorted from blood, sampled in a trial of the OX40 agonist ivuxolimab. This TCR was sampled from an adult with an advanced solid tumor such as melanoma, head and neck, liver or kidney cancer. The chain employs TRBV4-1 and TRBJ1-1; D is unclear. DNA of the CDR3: TGCGCCAGCAGCCAAGAGCTCGGGCTTGTGGGAATGAACACTGAAGCTTTCTTT. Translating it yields CASSQELGLVGMNTEAFF.